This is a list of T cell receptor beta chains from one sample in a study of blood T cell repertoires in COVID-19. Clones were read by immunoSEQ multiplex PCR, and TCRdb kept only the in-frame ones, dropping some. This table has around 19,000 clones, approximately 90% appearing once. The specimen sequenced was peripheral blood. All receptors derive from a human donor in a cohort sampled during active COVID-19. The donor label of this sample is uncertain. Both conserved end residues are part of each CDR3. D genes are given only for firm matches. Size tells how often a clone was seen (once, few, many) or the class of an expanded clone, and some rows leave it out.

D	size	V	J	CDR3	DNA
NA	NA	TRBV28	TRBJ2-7	CASNAAYSYEQYF	TGTGCCAGCAATGCGGCTTACTCCTACGAGCAGTACTTC
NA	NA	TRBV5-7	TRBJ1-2	CASSLGRETNYGYTF	TGTGCCAGCAGCCTCGGGCGGGAGACCAACTATGGCTACACCTTC
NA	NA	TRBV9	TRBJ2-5	CASSVGDRKTQYF	TGTGCCAGCAGCGTAGGAGACAGAAAGACCCAGTACTTC
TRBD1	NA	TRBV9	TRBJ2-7	CASSGQGSEQYF	TGTGCCAGCAGCGGACAGGGAAGCGAGCAGTACTTC
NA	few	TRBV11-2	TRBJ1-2	CASSLGFGDGYTF	TGTGCCAGCAGCTTAGGATTCGGGGATGGCTACACCTTC
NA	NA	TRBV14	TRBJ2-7	CASSQGGSLSYEQYF	TGTGCCAGCAGCCAAGGAGGCAGCCTCTCCTACGAGCAGTACTTC
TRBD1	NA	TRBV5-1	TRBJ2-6	CASSLETGVGSGANVLTF	TGCGCCAGCAGCTTGGAGACAGGGGTTGGCTCTGGGGCCAACGTCCTGACTTTC
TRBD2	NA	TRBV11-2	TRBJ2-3	CASTPAWGGRTDTQYF	TGTGCCAGCACCCCGGCTTGGGGGGGTAGGACAGATACGCAGTATTTT
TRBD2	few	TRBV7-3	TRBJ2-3	CASSLGLAYTDTQYF	TGTGCCAGCAGCTTAGGACTAGCGTATACAGATACGCAGTATTTT
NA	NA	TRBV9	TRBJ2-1	CASSVGARGGDEQFF	TGTGCCAGCAGCGTAGGGGCAAGGGGTGGGGATGAGCAGTTCTTC
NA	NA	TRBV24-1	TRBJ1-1	CATSDGGLGEAFF	TGTGCCACCAGTGATGGGGGCCTGGGTGAAGCTTTCTTT
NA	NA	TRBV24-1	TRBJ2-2	CATSHLSFSNTGELFF	TGTGCCACCAGTCATCTCAGTTTTTCGAACACCGGGGAGCTGTTTTTT
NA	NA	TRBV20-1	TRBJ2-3	CSAPLTDTQYF	TGCAGTGCTCCCCTCACAGATACGCAGTATTTT
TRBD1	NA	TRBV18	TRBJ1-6	CASSLTATGYNSPLHF	TGTGCCAGCTCACTAACAGCGACAGGGTACAATTCACCCCTCCACTTT
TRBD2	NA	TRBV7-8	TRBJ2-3	CASSSPWGGTSRGTDTQYF	TGTGCCAGCAGCTCCCCTTGGGGGGGGACTAGCAGGGGCACAGATACGCAGTATTTT
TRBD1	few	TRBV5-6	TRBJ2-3	CASSLGGQGLDTQYF	TGTGCCAGCAGCTTGGGGGGACAGGGCTTAGATACGCAGTATTTT